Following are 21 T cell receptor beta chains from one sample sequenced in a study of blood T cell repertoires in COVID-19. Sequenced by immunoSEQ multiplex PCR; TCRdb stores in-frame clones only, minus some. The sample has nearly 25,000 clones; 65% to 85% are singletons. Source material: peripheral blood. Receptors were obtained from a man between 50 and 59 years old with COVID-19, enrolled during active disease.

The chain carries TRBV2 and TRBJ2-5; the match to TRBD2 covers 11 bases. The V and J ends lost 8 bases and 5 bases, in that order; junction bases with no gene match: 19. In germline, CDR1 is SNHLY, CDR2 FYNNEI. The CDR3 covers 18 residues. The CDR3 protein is CASCGMGASGRYGETQYF. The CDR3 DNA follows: TGTGCCAGCTGTGGGATGGGGGCTAGCGGGAGGTATGGGGAGACCCAGTACTTC.

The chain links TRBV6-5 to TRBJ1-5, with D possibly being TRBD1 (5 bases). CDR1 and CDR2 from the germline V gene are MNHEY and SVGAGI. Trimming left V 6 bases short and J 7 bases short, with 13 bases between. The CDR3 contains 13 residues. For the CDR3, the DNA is TGTGCCAGCAGCCTGACAGCCCGGCAGCCCCAGCATTTT. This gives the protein CASSLTARQPQHF.

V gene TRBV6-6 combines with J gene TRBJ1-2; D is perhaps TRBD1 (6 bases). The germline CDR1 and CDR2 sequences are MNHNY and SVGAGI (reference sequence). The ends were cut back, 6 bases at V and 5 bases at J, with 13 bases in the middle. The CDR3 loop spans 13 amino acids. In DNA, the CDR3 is TGTGCCAGCAGCCCAGGGGACGTGTATGGCTACACCTTC. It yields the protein CASSPGDVYGYTF.

The CDR3 DNA follows: TGCGCCAGCAGCTTGGACAGCTTAGATACGCAGTATTTT. It encodes CASSLDSLDTQYF. The genes are TRBV5-1 and TRBJ2-3; D is unresolved. This CDR3 has 13 amino acids. From germline, CDR1 is SGHRS and CDR2 YFSETQ. The germline V and J ends were trimmed by 0 bases and 5 bases, with 7 bases remaining between them.

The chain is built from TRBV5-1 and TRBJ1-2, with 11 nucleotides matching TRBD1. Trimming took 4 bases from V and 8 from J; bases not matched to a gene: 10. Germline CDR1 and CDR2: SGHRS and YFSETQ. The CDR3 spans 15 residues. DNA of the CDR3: TGCGCCAGCAGCACAATCGGACAGGGGGCGGAGGGCTACACCTTC. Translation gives CASSTIGQGAEGYTF.

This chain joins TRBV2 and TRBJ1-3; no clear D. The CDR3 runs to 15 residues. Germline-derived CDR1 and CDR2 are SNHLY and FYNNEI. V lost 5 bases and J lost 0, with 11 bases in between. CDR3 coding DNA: TGTGCCAGCAGTCGTGACACCGCCTCTGGAAACACCATATATTTT. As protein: CASSRDTASGNTIYF.

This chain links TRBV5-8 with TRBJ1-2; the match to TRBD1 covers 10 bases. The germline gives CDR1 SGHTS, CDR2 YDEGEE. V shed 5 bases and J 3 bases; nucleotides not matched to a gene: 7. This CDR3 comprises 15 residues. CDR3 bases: TGTGCCAGCAGTAGCGGGGACAGGGGTGACTATGGCTACACCTTC. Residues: CASSSGDRGDYGYTF. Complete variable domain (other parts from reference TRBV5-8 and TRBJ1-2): EAGVTQSPTHLIKTRGQQATLRCSPISGHTSVYWYQQALGLGLQFLLWYDEGEERNRGNFPPRFSGRQFPNYSSELNVNALELEDSALYLCASSSGDRGDYGYTFGSGTRLTVV.

CDR3 in DNA: TGCGCCAGCAGCCAAAATGGGAACTCGAGGGAGGAGACCCAGTACTTC. This translates into CASSQNGNSREETQYF. The rearrangement joins TRBV4-1 to TRBJ2-5; possible D gene TRBD2, 5 bases. In germline, CDR1 is MGHRA, CDR2 YSYEKL. This CDR3 is built from 16 residues. V was cut by 2 bases and J by 5 bases, with 18 bases left in between.

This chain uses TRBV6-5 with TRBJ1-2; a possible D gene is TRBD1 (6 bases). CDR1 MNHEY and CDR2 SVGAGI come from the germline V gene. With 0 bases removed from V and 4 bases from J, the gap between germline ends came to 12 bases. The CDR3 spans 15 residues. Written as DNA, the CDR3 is TGTGCCAGCAGTTACTCGAGGGGGGGGTCCTATGGCTACACCTTC. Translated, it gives CASSYSRGGSYGYTF.

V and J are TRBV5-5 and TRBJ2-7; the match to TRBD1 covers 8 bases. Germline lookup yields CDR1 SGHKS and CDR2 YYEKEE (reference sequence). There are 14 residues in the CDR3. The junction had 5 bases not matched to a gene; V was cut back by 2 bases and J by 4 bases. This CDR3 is CASSFRQGMYEQYF. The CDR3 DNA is TGTGCCAGCAGCTTTAGACAGGGGATGTACGAGCAGTACTTC.

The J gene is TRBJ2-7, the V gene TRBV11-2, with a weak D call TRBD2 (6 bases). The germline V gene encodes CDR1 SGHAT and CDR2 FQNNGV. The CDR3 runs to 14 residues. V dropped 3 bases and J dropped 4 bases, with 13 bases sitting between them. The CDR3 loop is CASSFDPGTYEQYF. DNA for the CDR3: TGTGCCAGCAGCTTCGATCCAGGGACTTACGAGCAGTACTTC.

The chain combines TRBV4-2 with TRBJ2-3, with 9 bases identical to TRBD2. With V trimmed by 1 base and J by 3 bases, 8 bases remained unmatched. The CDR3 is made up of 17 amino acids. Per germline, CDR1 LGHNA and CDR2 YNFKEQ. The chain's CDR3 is CASSQGLGGGGTDTQYF. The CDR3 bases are TGTGCCAGCAGCCAAGGACTGGGCGGGGGGGGAACAGATACGCAGTATTTT.

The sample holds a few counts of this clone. The DNA for the CDR3 is TGTGCCAGTAATTCGCAGGGAATGAACACTGAAGCTTTCTTT. It codes for CASNSQGMNTEAFF. The chain joins TRBV19 to TRBJ1-1, with D maybe TRBD1 (5 bases). The CDR3 is 14 amino acids. Germline CDR1 is LNHDA and CDR2 is SQIVND (reference sequence). The ends were cut back, 7 bases at V and 0 bases at J, with 12 bases in the middle.

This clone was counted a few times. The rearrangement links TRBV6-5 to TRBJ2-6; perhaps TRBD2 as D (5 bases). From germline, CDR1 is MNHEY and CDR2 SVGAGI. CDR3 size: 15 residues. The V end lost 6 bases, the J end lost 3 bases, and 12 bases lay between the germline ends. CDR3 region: CASRTDGDGANVLTF. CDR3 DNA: TGTGCCAGCAGAACTGACGGGGATGGGGCCAACGTCCTGACTTTC.

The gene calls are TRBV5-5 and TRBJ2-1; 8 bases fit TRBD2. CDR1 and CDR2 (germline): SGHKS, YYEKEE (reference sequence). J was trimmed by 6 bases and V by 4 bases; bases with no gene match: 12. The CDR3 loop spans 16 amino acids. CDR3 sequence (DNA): TGTGCCAGCAGCCCCCTTCAGCGGGAGCCCGTCAATGAGCAGTTCTTC. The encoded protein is CASSPLQREPVNEQFF. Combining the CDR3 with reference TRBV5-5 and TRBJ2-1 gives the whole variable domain DAGVTQSPTHLIKTRGQQVTLRCSPISGHKSVSWYQQVLGQGPQFIFQYYEKEERGRGNFPDRFSARQFPNYSSELNVNALLLGDSALYLCASSPLQREPVNEQFFGPGTRLTVL.

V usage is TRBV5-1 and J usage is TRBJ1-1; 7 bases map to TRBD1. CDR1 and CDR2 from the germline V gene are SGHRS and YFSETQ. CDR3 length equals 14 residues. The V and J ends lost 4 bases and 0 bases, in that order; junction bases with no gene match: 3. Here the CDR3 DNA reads TGCGCCAGCAGCCTGACAGGGATGAACACTGAAGCTTTCTTT. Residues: CASSLTGMNTEAFF.

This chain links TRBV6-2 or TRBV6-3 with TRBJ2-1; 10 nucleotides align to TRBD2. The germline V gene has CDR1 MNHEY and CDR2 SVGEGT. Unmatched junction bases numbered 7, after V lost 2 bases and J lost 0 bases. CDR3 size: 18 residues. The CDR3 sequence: CASSYSSGRGASYNEQFF. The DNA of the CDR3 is TGTGCCAGCAGTTACAGCAGCGGGAGGGGGGCCTCCTACAATGAGCAGTTCTTC.

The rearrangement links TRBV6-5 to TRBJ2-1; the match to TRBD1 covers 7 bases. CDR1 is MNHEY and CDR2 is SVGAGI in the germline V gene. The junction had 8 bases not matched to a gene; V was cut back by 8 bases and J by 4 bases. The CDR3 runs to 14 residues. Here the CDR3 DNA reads TGTGCCAGCGGGGGACAGAATAGTTACAATGAGCAGTTCTTC. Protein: CASGGQNSYNEQFF.

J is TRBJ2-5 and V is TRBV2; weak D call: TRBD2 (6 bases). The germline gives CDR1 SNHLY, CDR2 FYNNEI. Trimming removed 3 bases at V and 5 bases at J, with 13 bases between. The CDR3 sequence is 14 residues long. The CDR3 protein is CASSDGGSEETQYF. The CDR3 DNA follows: TGTGCCAGCAGTGATGGAGGGTCGGAGGAGACCCAGTACTTC. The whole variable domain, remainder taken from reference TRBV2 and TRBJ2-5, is EPEVTQTPSHQVTQMGQEVILRCVPISNHLYFYWYRQILGQKVEFLVSFYNNEISEKSEIFDDQFSVERPDGSNFTLKIRSTKLEDSAMYFCASSDGGSEETQYFGPGTRLLVL.

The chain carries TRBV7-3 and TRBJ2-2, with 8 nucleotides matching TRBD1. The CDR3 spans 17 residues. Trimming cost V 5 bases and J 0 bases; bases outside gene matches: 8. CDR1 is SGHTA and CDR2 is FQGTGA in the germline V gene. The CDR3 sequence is CASSPDRGDANTGELFF. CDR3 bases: TGTGCCAGCAGCCCCGACAGGGGCGACGCGAACACCGGGGAGCTGTTTTTT.

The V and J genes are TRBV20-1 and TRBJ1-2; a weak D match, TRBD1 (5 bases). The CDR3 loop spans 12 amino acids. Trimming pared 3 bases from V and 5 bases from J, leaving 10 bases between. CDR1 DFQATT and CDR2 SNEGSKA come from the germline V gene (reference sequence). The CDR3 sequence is CSASEGAYGYTF. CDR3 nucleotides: TGCAGTGCTAGTGAAGGGGCGTATGGCTACACCTTC.